This T cell receptor beta chain is drawn from a study of technical replicates of blood from a few donors. Profiled with immunoSEQ multiplex PCR; TCRdb holds only in-frame clones, not every one. The sample lists some 80,000 clones, 97% occurring once. CDR1 MDHEN and CDR2 SYDVKM come from the germline V gene. This CDR3 comprises 14 residues. V was pared by 5 bases and J by 6 bases, with 6 bases of the junction left unmatched. V and J are TRBV28 and TRBJ1-5; 8 bases agree with TRBD1. The TCR sequence derives from a human donor in good health. Sequencing input: T cells isolated from PBMCs. The DNA of the CDR3 is TGTGCCAGCAGTCCTCTGACAGGGGCTCAGCCCCAGCATTTT. Translation: CASSPLTGAQPQHF.